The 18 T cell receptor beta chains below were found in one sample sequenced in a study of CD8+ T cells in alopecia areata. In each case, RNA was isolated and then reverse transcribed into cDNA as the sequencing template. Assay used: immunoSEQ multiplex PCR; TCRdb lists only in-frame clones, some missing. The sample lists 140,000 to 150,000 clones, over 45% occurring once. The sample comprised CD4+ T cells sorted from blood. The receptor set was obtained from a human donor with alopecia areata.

CDR3 DNA sequence: TGTGCCAGCAGCTTTGGTCTCTACGAGCAGTACTTC. Translating it yields CASSFGLYEQYF. This chain uses TRBV7-9 with TRBJ2-7; D uncertain. The CDR3 sequence is 12 residues long. The ends were cut back, 3 bases at V and 3 bases at J, with 6 bases in the middle. Germline assignment: CDR1 SEHNR and CDR2 FQNEAQ (reference sequence). Variable domain in full (rest from reference TRBV7-9 and TRBJ2-7): DTGVSQNPRHKITKRGQNVTFRCDPISEHNRLYWYRQTLGQGPEFLTYFQNEAQLEKSRLLSDRFSAERPKGSFSTLEIQRTEQGDSAMYLCASSFGLYEQYFGPGTRLTVT.

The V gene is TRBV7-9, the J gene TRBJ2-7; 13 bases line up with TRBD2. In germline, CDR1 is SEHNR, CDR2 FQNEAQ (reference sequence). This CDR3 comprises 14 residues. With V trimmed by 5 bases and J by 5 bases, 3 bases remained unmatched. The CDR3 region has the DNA TGTGCCAGCAGCCCCGGACTAGCGGGAGACGAGCAGTACTTC. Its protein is CASSPGLAGDEQYF.

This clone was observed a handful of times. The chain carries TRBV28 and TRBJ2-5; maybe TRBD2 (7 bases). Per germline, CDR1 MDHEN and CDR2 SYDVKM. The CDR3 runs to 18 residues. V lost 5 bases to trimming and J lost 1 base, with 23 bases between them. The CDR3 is CASSPPRGLLLIQETQYF. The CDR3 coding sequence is TGTGCCAGCAGTCCCCCGCGGGGGCTCCTTCTTATCCAAGAGACCCAGTACTTC.

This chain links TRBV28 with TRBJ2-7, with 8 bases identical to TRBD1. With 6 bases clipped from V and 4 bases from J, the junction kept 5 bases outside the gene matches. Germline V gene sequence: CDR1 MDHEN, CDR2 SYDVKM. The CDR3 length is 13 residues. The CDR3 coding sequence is TGTGCCAGCAGCGAGGGACAGGAGTACGAGCAGTACTTC. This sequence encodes CASSEGQEYEQYF.

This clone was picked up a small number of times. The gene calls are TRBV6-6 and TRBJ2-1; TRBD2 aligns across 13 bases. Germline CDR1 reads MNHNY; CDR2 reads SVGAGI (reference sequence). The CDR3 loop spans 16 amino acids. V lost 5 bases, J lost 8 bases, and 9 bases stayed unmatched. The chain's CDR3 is CASSLTGTSGKYEQFF. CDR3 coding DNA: TGTGCCAGCAGTCTAACCGGGACTAGCGGGAAATATGAGCAGTTCTTC.

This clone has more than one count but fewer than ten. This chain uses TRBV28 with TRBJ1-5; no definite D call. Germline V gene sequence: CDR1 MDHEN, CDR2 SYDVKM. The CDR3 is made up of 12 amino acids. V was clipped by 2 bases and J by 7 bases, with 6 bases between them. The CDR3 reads CASSLVPQPQHF. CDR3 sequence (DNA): TGTGCCAGCAGTTTAGTTCCGCAGCCCCAGCATTTT. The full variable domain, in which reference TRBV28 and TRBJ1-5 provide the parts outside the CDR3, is DVKVTQSSRYLVKRTGEKVFLECVQDMDHENMFWYRQDPGLGLRLIYFSYDVKMKEKGDIPEGYSVSREKKERFSLILESASTNQTSMYLCASSLVPQPQHFGDGTRLSIL.

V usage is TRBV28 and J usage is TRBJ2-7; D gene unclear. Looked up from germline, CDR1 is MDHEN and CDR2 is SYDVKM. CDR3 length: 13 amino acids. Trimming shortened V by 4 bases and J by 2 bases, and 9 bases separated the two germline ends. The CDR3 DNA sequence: TGTGCCAGCAGTTCCCCCAGTACCTACGAGCAGTACTTC. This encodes CASSSPSTYEQYF. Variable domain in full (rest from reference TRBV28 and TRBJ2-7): DVKVTQSSRYLVKRTGEKVFLECVQDMDHENMFWYRQDPGLGLRLIYFSYDVKMKEKGDIPEGYSVSREKKERFSLILESASTNQTSMYLCASSSPSTYEQYFGPGTRLTVT.

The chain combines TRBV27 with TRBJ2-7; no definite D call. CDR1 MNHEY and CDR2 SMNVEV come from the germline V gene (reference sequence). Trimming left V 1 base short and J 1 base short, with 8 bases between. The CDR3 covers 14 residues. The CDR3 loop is CASSLFGASYEQYF. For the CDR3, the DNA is TGTGCCAGCAGTTTATTCGGCGCGTCCTACGAGCAGTACTTC.

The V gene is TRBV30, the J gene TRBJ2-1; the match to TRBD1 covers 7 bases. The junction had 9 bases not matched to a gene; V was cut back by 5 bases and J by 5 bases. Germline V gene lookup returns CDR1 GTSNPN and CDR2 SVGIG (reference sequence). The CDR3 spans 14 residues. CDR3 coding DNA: TGTGCCTGGGCCGGGACAGCACTCGACAATGAGCAGTTCTTC. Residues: CAWAGTALDNEQFF.

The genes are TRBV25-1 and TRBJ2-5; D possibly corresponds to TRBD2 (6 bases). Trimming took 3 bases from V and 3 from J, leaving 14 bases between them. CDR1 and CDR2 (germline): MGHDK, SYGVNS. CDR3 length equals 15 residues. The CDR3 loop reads CASSESLGLKETQYF. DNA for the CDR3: TGTGCCAGCAGTGAGAGTCTGGGACTCAAAGAGACCCAGTACTTC.

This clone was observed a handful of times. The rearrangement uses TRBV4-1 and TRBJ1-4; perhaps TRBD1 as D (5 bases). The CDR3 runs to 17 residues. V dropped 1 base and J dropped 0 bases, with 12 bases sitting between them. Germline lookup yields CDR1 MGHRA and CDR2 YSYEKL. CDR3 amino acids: CASSQGGQGATNEKLFF. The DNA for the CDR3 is TGCGCCAGCAGCCAAGGGGGTCAGGGCGCAACTAATGAAAAACTGTTTTTT.

The CDR3 region is CASSTQGGPQHF. The CDR3 bases are TGTGCCAGCAGTACCCAGGGGGGGCCCCAGCATTTT. This chain uses TRBV6-5 with TRBJ1-5; 7 bases align to TRBD1. J gave up 9 bases and V 5 bases, and 4 bases lay outside the gene matches. This CDR3 region has 12 residues. In germline, CDR1 is MNHEY, CDR2 SVGAGI.

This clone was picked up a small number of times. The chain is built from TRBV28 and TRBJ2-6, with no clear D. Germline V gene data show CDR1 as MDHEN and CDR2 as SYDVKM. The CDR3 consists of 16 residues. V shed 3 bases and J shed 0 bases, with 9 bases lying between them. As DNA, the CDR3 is TGTGCCAGCAGTTTGGCGAAGACCTCTGGGGCCAACGTCCTGACTTTC. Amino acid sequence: CASSLAKTSGANVLTF.

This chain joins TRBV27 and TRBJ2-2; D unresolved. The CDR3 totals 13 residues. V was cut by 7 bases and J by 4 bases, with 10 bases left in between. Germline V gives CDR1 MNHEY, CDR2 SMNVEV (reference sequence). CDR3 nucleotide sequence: TGTGCCAGCACCCGCGAGGTCACCGGGGAGCTGTTTTTT. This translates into CASTREVTGELFF.

CDR3 in amino acids: CAWSRTGTRGGQYF. CDR3 sequence (DNA): TGTGCCTGGAGTAGAACAGGGACTCGCGGAGGGCAGTACTTC. V is TRBV30 and J is TRBJ2-7; the D gene could be TRBD1 or TRBD2 (6 bases each). Germline V lookup: CDR1 GTSNPN, CDR2 SVGIG (reference sequence). Trimming took off 2 bases at V and 9 bases at J, with 20 bases between the two ends. The CDR3 is 14 residues long.

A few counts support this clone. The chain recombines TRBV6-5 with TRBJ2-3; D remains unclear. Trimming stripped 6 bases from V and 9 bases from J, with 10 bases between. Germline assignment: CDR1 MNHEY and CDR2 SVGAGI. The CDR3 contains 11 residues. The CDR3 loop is CASSQRNTQYF. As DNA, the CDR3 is TGTGCCAGCAGCCAGAGAAACACGCAGTATTTT.

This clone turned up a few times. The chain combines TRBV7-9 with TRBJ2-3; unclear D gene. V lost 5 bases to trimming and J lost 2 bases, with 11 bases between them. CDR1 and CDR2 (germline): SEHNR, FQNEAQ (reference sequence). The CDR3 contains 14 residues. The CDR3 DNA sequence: TGTGCCAGCAGCGAGAGACTTACCACAGATACGCAGTATTTT. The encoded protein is CASSERLTTDTQYF.

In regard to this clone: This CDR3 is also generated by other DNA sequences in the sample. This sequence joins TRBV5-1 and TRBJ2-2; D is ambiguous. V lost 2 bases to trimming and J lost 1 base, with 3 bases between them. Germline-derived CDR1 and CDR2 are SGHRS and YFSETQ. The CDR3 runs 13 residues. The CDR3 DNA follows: TGCGCCAGCAGCTTAGGGAACACCGGGGAGCTGTTTTTT. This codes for CASSLGNTGELFF.